Following are 20 T cell receptor beta chains from one sample sequenced in a study of regulatory T cells in long-lasting Graves disease (dated by TCRdb to the early 2020s). The time point label, as the study defines it: newly diagnosed GD, antithyroid drugs for less than 3 months. For both TCR sequencing and RNA sequencing, RNA was extracted from PBMCs using TRIzol. Library preparation was by multiplex PCR. Sequencing was carried out with an Illumina HiSeq 4000. TCR beta libraries were built with iRepertoire HTBI primers and Arm-PCR amplification of CDR3 regions. TCRdb itself trimmed the public reads at Q25 with fastp, ran MiXCR and retained productive beta chains. Merged by CDR3 protein, the rows form single entries marked with the most common genes and DNA. This sample has around 420,000 distinct CDR3 sequences in its table, and 15% of those were observed once. Clones ranked in the top ten supply about 7.8% of the sample.

The same sample was also studied in work on T cells in Graves' hyperthyroidism and ophthalmopathy.

Sample: peripheral blood mononuclear cells (PBMCs), taken at new diagnosis, from a patient treated with antithyroid drugs. The receptors shown here come from a woman in her forties with Graves disease. Donor details come from another sample of the same person, matched by shared clones.

This clonotype has at least ten counts. V and J are TRBV7-9 and TRBJ2-3, with 8 bases fitting TRBD1. Trimming cost V 3 bases and J 4 bases; bases outside gene matches: 0. Per germline, CDR1 SEHNR and CDR2 FQNEAQ (reference sequence). The CDR3 spans 13 residues. The CDR3 DNA reads as TGTGCCAGCAGCTTGGACAGGGCAGATACGCAGTATTTT. Residues: CASSLDRADTQYF.

This clonotype was seen ten or more times. The V and J genes are TRBV7-2 and TRBJ2-1; 12 nucleotides align to TRBD1. CDR1 is SGHTA, CDR2 FQGNSA, per germline. This CDR3 region has 16 residues. The ends lost 3 bases at V and 5 bases at J; junction bases unmatched: 5. CDR3: CASSFPGQGAHNEQFF. CDR3 coding DNA: TGTGCCAGCAGCTTTCCGGGACAGGGGGCCCACAATGAGCAGTTCTTC.

This clonotype showed up many times. CDR3 DNA sequence: TGCAGCGTTGAGGGGGGGACATACGAGCAGTACTTC. Protein: CSVEGGTYEQYF. The J gene is TRBJ2-7, the V gene TRBV29-1; D possibly corresponds to TRBD2 (7 bases). The V gene lost 3 bases and the J gene lost 4 bases, with 10 bases spanning the gap. The germline gives CDR1 SQVTM, CDR2 ANQGSEA. The CDR3 runs to 12 residues.

The chain combines TRBV5-1 with TRBJ2-7; 10 bases are shared with TRBD1. CDR3 length: 16 residues. Germline trimming cut 0 bases from V and 3 bases from J; bases unmatched to any gene: 6. The germline V gene has CDR1 SGHRS and CDR2 YFSETQ. This chain's CDR3 is CASSLGPRDRGYEQYF. The CDR3, as DNA: TGCGCCAGCAGCTTGGGCCCCCGGGACAGGGGCTACGAGCAGTACTTC.

This clonotype was observed at least ten times. The chain couples TRBV29-1 to TRBJ2-3; tentatively, D is TRBD2 (5 bases). V was pared by 5 bases and J by 10 bases, with 13 bases between. Germline assignment: CDR1 SQVTM and CDR2 ANQGSEA. This CDR3 has 11 residues. The CDR3 nucleotides are TGCAGCGTTCGCCGGGGATACGCGCAGTATTTT. Encoded protein: CSVRRGYAQYF.

A few counts support this clonotype. This chain links TRBV4-3 with TRBJ2-1, with D unclear. The V end lost 2 bases, the J end lost 7 bases, and 9 bases lay between the germline ends. The CDR3 sequence is 13 residues long. CDR1 and CDR2 (germline): LGHNA, YSLEER. CDR3 DNA: TGCGCCAGCAGCCAAATTTTGGGGAATGAGCAGTTCTTC. This sequence encodes CASSQILGNEQFF.

This clonotype has ten or more counts. This rearrangement joins TRBV7-9 to TRBJ1-1; a weak D match, TRBD1 (5 bases). Germline lookup yields CDR1 SEHNR and CDR2 FQNEAQ (reference sequence). With 6 bases removed from V and 5 bases from J, the gap between germline ends came to 19 bases. The CDR3 totals 15 residues. CDR3 sequence reads: CASSQSGGLSTEAFF. The CDR3 nucleotides are TGTGCCAGCAGTCAAAGTGGGGGTTTGTCGACTGAAGCTTTCTTT.

This clonotype was recorded many times. This chain links TRBV4-1 with TRBJ2-3; D is unclear. The CDR3 contains 16 residues. V was shortened by 1 base and J by 5 bases, with 16 bases between the two germline ends. CDR1 and CDR2 from the germline V gene are MGHRA and YSYEKL. CDR3 amino acids: CASSQVLSAAGDTQYF. The CDR3 coding sequence is TGCGCCAGCAGCCAAGTGCTGAGTGCCGCTGGAGATACGCAGTATTTT.

This clonotype was detected only a few times. J is TRBJ2-5 and V is TRBV20-1; D is uncertain. The CDR3 has 14 amino acids. Germline CDR1 DFQATT, CDR2 SNEGSKA (reference sequence). Trimming left V 3 bases short and J 0 bases short, with 11 bases between. The CDR3 nucleotides read TGCAGTGCTAGCTTCCGCGTTTACCAAGAGACCCAGTACTTC. Its protein is CSASFRVYQETQYF.

The chain couples TRBV29-1 to TRBJ2-1; TRBD2 aligns across 7 bases. The CDR3 covers 14 residues. CDR1 is SQVTM, CDR2 ANQGSEA, per germline. Losses at the gene ends were 4 bases for V and 8 bases for J; bases not matched to a gene: 11. CDR3 nucleotides: TGCAGCGTTGCCGGGACTAAACTACATGATGAGCAGTTCTTC. Translating gives CSVAGTKLHDEQFF.

This clonotype has a count of ten or more. This chain links TRBV15 with TRBJ1-1, with D hard to call. The CDR3 runs 17 residues. The germline V gene encodes CDR1 LNHNV and CDR2 YYDKDF (reference sequence). V was trimmed by 0 bases and J by 2 bases, leaving 16 bases between them. CDR3: CATSRDGFGGLNTEAFF. The CDR3 bases are TGTGCCACCAGCAGAGATGGTTTTGGAGGTCTTAACACTGAAGCTTTCTTT.

This clonotype was detected only a few times. The genes are TRBV15 and TRBJ1-2, with D possibly being TRBD1 (5 bases). Germline values: CDR1 LNHNV, CDR2 YYDKDF (reference sequence). The CDR3 contains 13 residues. V was trimmed by 4 bases and J by 6 bases, leaving 12 bases between them. This CDR3 is CATSNEGVHGYTF. The CDR3 bases are TGTGCCACCAGCAACGAAGGGGTTCATGGCTACACCTTC.

This clonotype has more than one count but fewer than ten. The chain recombines TRBV28 with TRBJ1-2; D is ambiguous. The germline V gene encodes CDR1 MDHEN and CDR2 SYDVKM. Trimming shortened V by 6 bases and J by 5 bases, and 13 bases separated the two germline ends. The CDR3 is 13 amino acids. The CDR3 DNA is TGTGCCAGCAGACCCCACGGGGATTATGGCTACACCTTC. Translating gives CASRPHGDYGYTF.

This clonotype was counted at least ten times. J is TRBJ2-3 and V is TRBV28; 10 bases align to TRBD2. Germline CDR1 is MDHEN and CDR2 is SYDVKM. The CDR3 has 17 amino acids. J gave up 6 bases and V 6 bases, and 15 bases lay outside the gene matches. CDR3 sequence: CASSSQVVAGGRDTQYF. The CDR3 DNA is TGTGCCAGCAGCTCCCAGGTCGTAGCGGGAGGCCGGGATACGCAGTATTTT.

CDR3 sequence reads: CASSVALDYNEQFF. The DNA of the CDR3 is TGTGCCAGCAGTGTTGCGTTGGACTACAATGAGCAGTTCTTC. The chain combines TRBV6-1 with TRBJ2-1; unclear D gene. V lost 4 bases to trimming and J lost 3 bases, with 10 bases between them. Germline V gene lookup returns CDR1 MNHNS and CDR2 SASEGT. The CDR3 loop spans 14 amino acids.

This sequence joins TRBV6-2 or TRBV6-3 and TRBJ2-1; a possible D gene is TRBD2 (6 bases). The CDR3 consists of 15 residues. Per germline, CDR1 MNHEY and CDR2 SVGEGT. V was shortened by 6 bases and J by 8 bases, with 20 bases between the two germline ends. The CDR3 is CASRPTRDRPHEQFF. The CDR3 DNA follows: TGTGCCAGCAGGCCGACTAGAGACCGGCCCCATGAGCAGTTCTTC.

In this sample, this clonotype turned up many times. CDR3 region: CASSQTVTGELFF. DNA of the CDR3: TGTGCCAGCAGCCAGACAGTCACCGGGGAGCTGTTTTTT. This rearrangement joins TRBV5-5 to TRBJ2-2, with a possible D match to TRBD1 (5 bases). The CDR3 extends over 13 amino acids. Trimming stripped 4 bases from V and 4 bases from J, with 8 bases between. Germline V gene sequence: CDR1 SGHKS, CDR2 YYEKEE (reference sequence).

The chain has TRBV18 and TRBJ2-5, with D unclear. The germline V gene encodes CDR1 KGHSH and CDR2 LQKENI. Trimming left V 3 bases short and J 7 bases short, with 9 bases between. The CDR3 loop spans 12 amino acids. The CDR3 sequence is CASSPDDGTQYF. In DNA, the CDR3 is TGTGCCAGCTCACCTGATGATGGGACCCAGTACTTC.

In this sample, this clonotype turned up many times. This chain joins TRBV7-2 and TRBJ2-7, with TRBD1 as a possible D gene (7 bases). Germline V lookup: CDR1 SGHTA, CDR2 FQGNSA. V lost 3 bases to trimming and J lost 4 bases, with 13 bases between them. This CDR3 contains 14 residues. In DNA form, the CDR3 reads TGTGCCAGCAGCTTTGCCGGGGGACAGTACGAGCAGTACTTC. Its protein product is CASSFAGGQYEQYF.

This clonotype occurred a few times. The CDR3 is CASSSGQLNEKLFF. The CDR3, as DNA: TGTGCCAGCAGTTCTGGACAGCTGAATGAAAAACTGTTTTTT. The chain has TRBV6-2 or TRBV6-3 and TRBJ1-4, with D tentatively TRBD1 (6 bases). The germline V gene has CDR1 MNHEY and CDR2 SVGEGT. The V end was cut by 4 bases, the J end by 5 bases, with 11 bases between. This CDR3 has 14 residues.